Listed below are T cell receptor beta chains from one sample, sequenced in a study of blood T cell repertoires in COVID-19. Generated by immunoSEQ multiplex PCR, the TCRdb table keeps only in-frame clones and is missing some. The sample includes roughly 200,000 clones, 80% to 90% of them seen just once. The sequenced sample consisted of PBMCs or T cells enriched from blood (not recorded which). These TCRs come from a woman aged 45 to 65 who had been exposed to COVID-19. CDR3s include the opening cysteine and the closing phenylalanine or tryptophan. D genes are given only for firm matches. Clone size is given for some rows only: seen once, a few or many times, or a class if the clone is expanded.

clone_size: few
j_call: TRBJ1-2
d_call: TRBD1
v_call: TRBV27
cdr3_nt: TGTGCCAGCAGTTTCCGGGACAGGGGAAACTATGGCTACACCTTC
cdr3_aa: CASSFRDRGNYGYTF

clone_size: few
j_call: TRBJ2-2
d_call: TRBD2
v_call: TRBV7-9
cdr3_nt: TGTGCCGCTAGCGGGGCGACCACCGGGGAGCTGTTTTTT
cdr3_aa: CAASGATTGELFF

clone_size: -
j_call: TRBJ2-2
d_call: TRBD1
v_call: TRBV7-2
cdr3_nt: TGTGCCAGCAGCTTAGGCGCAGGGGGCAGGTACACCGGGGAGCTGTTTTTT
cdr3_aa: CASSLGAGGRYTGELFF

clone_size: -
j_call: TRBJ1-2
d_call: -
v_call: TRBV19
cdr3_nt: TGTGCCAGTAGTATAGATTCCGCGGGACGGTCTAGCGGCTACACCTTC
cdr3_aa: CASSIDSAGRSSGYTF

clone_size: -
j_call: TRBJ1-1
d_call: -
v_call: TRBV28
cdr3_nt: TGTGCCAGCAGTTTTCATCGGGGAAACACTGAAGCTTTCTTT
cdr3_aa: CASSFHRGNTEAFF

clone_size: few
j_call: TRBJ2-2
d_call: TRBD2
v_call: TRBV7-2
cdr3_nt: TGTGCCAGCAGCTTAGGGCTAGCGGGGGCCGGGGAGCTGTTTTTT
cdr3_aa: CASSLGLAGAGELFF

clone_size: -
j_call: TRBJ1-4
d_call: -
v_call: TRBV10-3
cdr3_nt: TGTGCCATCAGTGACAGGCTTACCAATGAAAAACTGTTTTTT
cdr3_aa: CAISDRLTNEKLFF

clone_size: -
j_call: TRBJ1-2
d_call: -
v_call: TRBV4-1
cdr3_nt: TGCGCCAGCAGCCTCCAAGACAGGTGGGGTTCGGGCTACACCTTC
cdr3_aa: CASSLQDRWGSGYTF

clone_size: -
j_call: TRBJ2-3
d_call: TRBD2
v_call: TRBV5-1
cdr3_nt: TGCGCCAGCAGCTTGGTTGGCGGGGGGGCCGGAGATACGCAGTATTTT
cdr3_aa: CASSLVGGGAGDTQYF

clone_size: -
j_call: TRBJ1-1
d_call: -
v_call: TRBV30
cdr3_nt: TGTGCCTGGAGTGTAGAGAGGGACACTGAAGCTTTCTTT
cdr3_aa: CAWSVERDTEAFF

clone_size: -
j_call: TRBJ2-3
d_call: -
v_call: TRBV6-5
cdr3_nt: TGTGCCAGCAGTTACCGGGGCACAGATACGCAGTATTTT
cdr3_aa: CASSYRGTDTQYF

clone_size: -
j_call: TRBJ2-5
d_call: -
v_call: TRBV29-1
cdr3_nt: TGCAGCGTTCTTCCTAAGGAGACCCAGTACTTC
cdr3_aa: CSVLPKETQYF

clone_size: -
j_call: TRBJ2-1
d_call: TRBD1
v_call: TRBV11-2
cdr3_nt: TGTGCCAGCAGCTCGCCCTCCGGGACAGGGGGCTACAATGAGCAGTTCTTC
cdr3_aa: CASSSPSGTGGYNEQFF

clone_size: -
j_call: TRBJ1-2
d_call: TRBD1
v_call: TRBV4-1
cdr3_nt: TGCGCCAGCAGCCAAGAAGGGACAGGGAATGGCTACACCTTC
cdr3_aa: CASSQEGTGNGYTF

clone_size: -
j_call: TRBJ2-1
d_call: TRBD1
v_call: TRBV30
cdr3_nt: TGTGCCTGGACAAGAGACAGGGGGTTGGGAAGGGATGAGCAGTTCTTC
cdr3_aa: CAWTRDRGLGRDEQFF

clone_size: -
j_call: TRBJ2-7
d_call: -
v_call: TRBV10-3
cdr3_nt: TGTGCCATCAGTGAGTCTCTACCCGGGGAGCCCTCCTACGAGCAGTACTTC
cdr3_aa: CAISESLPGEPSYEQYF

clone_size: -
j_call: TRBJ2-5
d_call: TRBD2
v_call: TRBV30
cdr3_nt: TGTGCCTGGAGCCTGGGGGGGTTTGAGACCCAGTACTTC
cdr3_aa: CAWSLGGFETQYF

clone_size: -
j_call: TRBJ2-7
d_call: TRBD1
v_call: TRBV3-1/TRBV3-2
cdr3_nt: TGTGCCAGCAGCCAGCCAGGGACAGCCAAAGTCACATTC
cdr3_aa: CASSQPGTAKVTF

clone_size: -
j_call: TRBJ2-7
d_call: -
v_call: TRBV10-1
cdr3_nt: TGCGCCAGCAGTGCCGGGGAGAGCTACGAGCAGTACTTC
cdr3_aa: CASSAGESYEQYF

clone_size: -
j_call: TRBJ1-4
d_call: TRBD1
v_call: TRBV7-3
cdr3_nt: TGTGCCAGCAGCCGCCCCAGGGGGGAAGAAAAACTGTTTTTT
cdr3_aa: CASSRPRGEEKLFF

clone_size: -
j_call: TRBJ2-3
d_call: -
v_call: TRBV18
cdr3_nt: TGTGCCAGCTCACGACAGGTATCCGAAGATACGCAGTATTTT
cdr3_aa: CASSRQVSEDTQYF

clone_size: -
j_call: TRBJ1-5
d_call: -
v_call: TRBV5-5
cdr3_nt: TGTGCCAGCAGCTTGGGACGGGGGATTGTGCAGCCCCAGCATTTT
cdr3_aa: CASSLGRGIVQPQHF